A selection of T cell receptor beta chains follows, all from one sample in a study of molecular identifiers for immune sequencing clone quantification. In TCRdb, the PCR reads were re-called with MiXCR into one record per CDR3 protein. The table lists about 500,000 distinct CDR3 sequences, about a fifth of them singletons. Sequenced input: naive CD8+ T cells from blood, with Jurkat cell RNA spiked in. All receptors come from a human donor in good health. Some libraries in this study had Jurkat cell RNA spiked in. The CDR3 runs from the conserved cysteine through the conserved F or W. The order of the fields is D gene, CDR3 length, J gene, clone size, V gene, CDR3 protein, CDR3 DNA. The D gene is left open where the match is weak. Some rows mark clone size as missing; the rest say once, few, many or name a class of expanded clone.

>TRBD1|14|TRBJ2-2|many|TRBV29-1
CSVPYRGFPGELFF
TGCAGCGTTCCTTACAGGGGGTTCCCCGGGGAGCTGTTTTTT
>NA|14|TRBJ2-7|NA|TRBV12-3/TRBV12-4
CASSFSGVAYEQYF
TGTGCCAGCAGTTTTTCGGGGGTAGCGTACGAGCAGTACTTC
>TRBD2|22|TRBJ2-2|NA|TRBV4-1
CASSQDSLAGAGYIMNTGELFF
TGCGCCAGCAGCCAAGATAGCCTAGCGGGGGCCGGGTATATTATGAACACCGGGGAGCTGTTTTTT
>NA|14|TRBJ1-1|many|TRBV24-1
CATSVAGADTEAFF
TGTGCCACCAGTGTGGCAGGGGCGGACACTGAAGCTTTCTTT
>NA|20|TRBJ2-2|few|TRBV4-3
CASSQVAPLGPGAGTGELFF
TGCGCCAGCAGCCAAGTAGCCCCCTTAGGCCCAGGGGCTGGCACCGGGGAGCTGTTTTTT
>NA|13|TRBJ2-7|NA|TRBV30
CAWSEGQAYEQYF
TGTGCCTGGAGTGAAGGGCAGGCCTACGAGCAGTACTTC
>NA|15|TRBJ1-1|NA|TRBV3-1
CASSQVATMNTEAFF
TGTGCCAGCAGCCAAGTGGCTACAATGAACACTGAAGCTTTCTTT
>NA|16|TRBJ1-5|few|TRBV10-3
CAISEWGEGSNQPQHF
TGTGCCATCAGTGAATGGGGTGAGGGTAGCAATCAGCCCCAGCATTTT
>NA|14|TRBJ2-3|many|TRBV2
CASSDLSSTDTQYF
TGTGCCAGCAGCGATCTTTCTAGCACAGATACGCAGTATTTT
>NA|14|TRBJ1-2|NA|TRBV7-8
CASSLSTANYGYTF
TGTGCCAGCAGCTTATCGACAGCCAACTATGGCTACACCTTC
>TRBD1|14|TRBJ2-7|many|TRBV6-5
CASSYRDRVHEQYF
TGTGCCAGCAGTTACCGGGACAGGGTACACGAGCAGTACTTC
>NA|15|TRBJ2-7|few|TRBV4-1
CASSQGPRGSYEQYF
TGCGCCAGCAGCCAAGGCCCTCGGGGCTCCTACGAGCAGTACTTC
>NA|11|TRBJ1-4|few|TRBV12-3/TRBV12-4
CASSFAEKLFF
TGTGCCAGCAGTTTTGCTGAAAAACTGTTTTTT
>NA|14|TRBJ2-7|NA|TRBV6-6
CASSYSAGSYEQYF
TGTGCCAGCAGTTACTCGGCAGGGTCCTACGAGCAGTACTTC
>TRBD1|17|TRBJ2-5|few|TRBV6-2/TRBV6-3
CASSHLGTATYQETQYF
TGTGCCAGCAGCCACCTCGGGACAGCCACTTACCAAGAGACCCAGTACTTC
>TRBD1|16|TRBJ2-2|NA|TRBV6-6
CASSDPGGANTGELFF
TGTGCCAGCAGTGATCCAGGGGGCGCGAACACCGGGGAGCTGTTTTTT
>TRBD2|15|TRBJ2-3|NA|TRBV6-5
CASNYRTSATDTQYF
TGTGCCAGCAATTACAGGACTAGCGCAACAGATACGCAGTATTTT
>NA|14|TRBJ2-6|NA|TRBV19
CASAAGSGANVLTF
TGTGCCAGCGCGGCAGGGTCCGGGGCCAACGTCCTGACTTTC
>TRBD1|15|TRBJ2-7|many|TRBV7-9
CASSSSGTGVGEQYF
TGTGCCAGCAGCTCCTCCGGGACAGGGGTCGGCGAGCAGTACTTC
>NA|14|TRBJ2-3|many|TRBV29-1
CSVEDPRGTDTQYF
TGCAGCGTTGAAGATCCCCGGGGAACAGATACGCAGTATTTT
>NA|12|TRBJ1-2|many|TRBV7-2
CASSLDSPGYTF
TGTGCCAGCAGCTTAGATAGTCCTGGCTACACCTTC
>NA|12|TRBJ1-4|many|TRBV7-9
CASSLSYEKLFF
TGTGCCAGCAGCTTAAGCTACGAAAAACTGTTTTTT
>TRBD2|18|TRBJ2-1|NA|TRBV7-9
CASTAIPIYSGGDNEQFF
TGTGCCAGCACCGCGATCCCCATTTATAGCGGGGGAGACAATGAGCAGTTCTTC
>NA|15|TRBJ2-6|few|TRBV27
CASTSGVAGANVLTF
TGTGCCAGCACCTCTGGGGTTGCTGGGGCCAACGTCCTGACTTTC
>TRBD1|16|TRBJ1-5|many|TRBV4-1
CASRQEADRGDQPQHF
TGCGCCAGCAGGCAAGAAGCAGACAGGGGGGATCAGCCCCAGCATTTT
>NA|14|TRBJ2-3|many|TRBV20-1
CSARDLRWADTQYF
TGCAGTGCTAGAGATCTTCGGTGGGCAGATACGCAGTATTTT
>TRBD2|16|TRBJ2-1|NA|TRBV27
CASSRIAGVMSNEQCF
TGTGCCAGCAGTCGAATAGCGGGAGTCATGTCCAATGAGCAGTGCTTC
>NA|14|TRBJ1-1|many|TRBV6-5
CASSYSRPDTEAFF
TGTGCCAGCAGTTACTCGAGACCGGACACTGAAGCTTTCTTT
>TRBD2|11|TRBJ2-7|few|TRBV20-1
CSGTSDYEQYF
TGCAGTGGGACTAGCGACTACGAGCAGTACTTC
>TRBD1|15|TRBJ2-5|many|TRBV7-9
CASSLDGQAEETQYF
TGTGCCAGCAGCTTGGATGGACAGGCAGAAGAGACCCAGTACTTC
>NA|15|TRBJ1-1|few|TRBV4-1
CASSPRSHRNTEAFF
TGCGCCAGCAGCCCCCGATCCCACAGGAACACTGAAGCTTTCTTT
>TRBD1|13|TRBJ2-2|few|TRBV7-9
CASSFGQERELFF
TGTGCCAGCAGCTTCGGACAGGAACGGGAGCTGTTTTTT
>NA|14|TRBJ2-2|NA|TRBV9
CASSVGGGTGELVF
NA
>TRBD1|16|TRBJ2-1|few|TRBV12-3/TRBV12-4
CASSHGTGGGYNEQFF
TGTGCCAGCAGTCACGGGACAGGGGGAGGCTACAATGAGCAGTTCTTC
>NA|15|TRBJ2-7|NA|TRBV7-9
CASSLDAGTLSEQYF
TGTGCCAGCAGCTTAGACGCGGGGACACTTTCCGAGCAGTACTTC
>NA|17|TRBJ2-3|NA|TRBV4-1
CASSQEPPSEGTDTQYF
TGCGCCAGCAGCCAAGAGCCCCCTAGCGAAGGCACAGATACGCAGTATTTT
>NA|17|TRBJ1-1|NA|TRBV20-1
CSARDRSTGWTNTEAFF
TGCAGTGCTAGAGATCGGTCAACAGGGTGGACGAACACTGAAGCTTTCTTT
>NA|15|TRBJ2-7|many|TRBV7-9
CASSLIPALISQQYF
TGTGCCAGCAGCTTAATTCCGGCCCTTATCAGTCAGCAGTACTTC
>NA|15|TRBJ2-7|many|TRBV5-1
CASSPRDRRSYEQYF
TGCGCCAGCAGTCCGAGAGACAGGCGTTCCTACGAGCAGTACTTC